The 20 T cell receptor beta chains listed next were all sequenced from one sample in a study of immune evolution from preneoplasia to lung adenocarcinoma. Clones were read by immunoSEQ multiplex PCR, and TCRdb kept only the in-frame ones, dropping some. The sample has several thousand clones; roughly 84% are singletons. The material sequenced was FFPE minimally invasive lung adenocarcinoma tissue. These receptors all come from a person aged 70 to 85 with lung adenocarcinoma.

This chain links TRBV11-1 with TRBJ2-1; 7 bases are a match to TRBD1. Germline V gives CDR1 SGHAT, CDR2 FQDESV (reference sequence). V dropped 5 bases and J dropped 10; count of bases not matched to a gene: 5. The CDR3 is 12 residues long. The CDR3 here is CASSLDREEQFF. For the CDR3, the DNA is TGTGCCAGCAGCCTCGACAGGGAGGAGCAGTTCTTC.

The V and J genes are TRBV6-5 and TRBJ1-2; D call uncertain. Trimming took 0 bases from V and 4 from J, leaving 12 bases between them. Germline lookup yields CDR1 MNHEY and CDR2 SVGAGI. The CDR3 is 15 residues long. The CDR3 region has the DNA TGTGCCAGCAGTTACTCGAGGCACTTATTCTATGGCTACACCTTC. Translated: CASSYSRHLFYGYTF.

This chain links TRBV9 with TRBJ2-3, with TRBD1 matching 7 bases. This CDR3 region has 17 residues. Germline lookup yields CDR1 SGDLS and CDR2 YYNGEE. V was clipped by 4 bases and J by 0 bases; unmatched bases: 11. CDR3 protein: CASSIRTGLDSTDTQYF. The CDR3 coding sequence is TGTGCCAGCAGCATAAGGACAGGTTTGGATAGCACAGATACGCAGTATTTT.

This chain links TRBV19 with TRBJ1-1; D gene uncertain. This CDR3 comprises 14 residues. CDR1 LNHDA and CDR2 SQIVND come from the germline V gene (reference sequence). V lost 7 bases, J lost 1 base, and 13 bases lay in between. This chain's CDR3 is CASTDLPANTEAFF. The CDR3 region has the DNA TGTGCCAGTACCGACCTCCCTGCGAACACTGAAGCTTTCTTT. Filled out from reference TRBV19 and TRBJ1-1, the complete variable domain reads DGGITQSPKYLFRKEGQNVTLSCEQNLNHDAMYWYRQDPGQGLRLIYYSQIVNDFQKGDIAEGYSVSREKKESFPLTVTSAQKNPTAFYLCASTDLPANTEAFFGQGTRLTVV.

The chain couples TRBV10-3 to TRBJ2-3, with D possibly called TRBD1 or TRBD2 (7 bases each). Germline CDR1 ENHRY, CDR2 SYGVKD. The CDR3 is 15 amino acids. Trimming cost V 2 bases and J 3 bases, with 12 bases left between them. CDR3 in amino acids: CAISEPQGGTDTQYF. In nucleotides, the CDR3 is TGTGCCATCAGTGAGCCGCAGGGGGGGACAGATACGCAGTATTTT.

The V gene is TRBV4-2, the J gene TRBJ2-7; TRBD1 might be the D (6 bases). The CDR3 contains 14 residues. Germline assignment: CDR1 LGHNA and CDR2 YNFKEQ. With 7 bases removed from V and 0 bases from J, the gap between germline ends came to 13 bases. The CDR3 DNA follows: TGTGCCAGCACTAAATCGACAGGCTCCTACGAGCAGTACTTC. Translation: CASTKSTGSYEQYF.

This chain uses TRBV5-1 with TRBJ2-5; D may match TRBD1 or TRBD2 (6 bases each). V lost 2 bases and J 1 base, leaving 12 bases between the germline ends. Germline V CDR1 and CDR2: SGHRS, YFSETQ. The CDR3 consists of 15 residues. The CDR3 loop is CASSLLGGGQETQYF. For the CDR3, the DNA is TGCGCCAGCAGCTTACTAGGAGGGGGCCAAGAGACCCAGTACTTC.

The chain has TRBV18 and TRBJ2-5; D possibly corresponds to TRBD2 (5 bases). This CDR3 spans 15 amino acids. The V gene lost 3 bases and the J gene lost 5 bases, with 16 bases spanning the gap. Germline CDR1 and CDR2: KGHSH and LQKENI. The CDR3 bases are TGTGCCAGCTCACCTTACAGTGAGGGCAGGGAGACCCAGTACTTC. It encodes CASSPYSEGRETQYF.

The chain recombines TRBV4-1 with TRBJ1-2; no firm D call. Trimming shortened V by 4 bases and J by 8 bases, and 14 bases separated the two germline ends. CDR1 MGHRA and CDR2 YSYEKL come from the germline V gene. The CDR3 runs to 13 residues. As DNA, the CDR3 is TGCGCCAGCAGCCCATACTACGAGGCGGGCTACACCTTC. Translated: CASSPYYEAGYTF.

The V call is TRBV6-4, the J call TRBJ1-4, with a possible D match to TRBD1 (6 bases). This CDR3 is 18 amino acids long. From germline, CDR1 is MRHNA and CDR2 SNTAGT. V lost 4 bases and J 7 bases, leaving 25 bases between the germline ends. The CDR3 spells CASSAGLLVVEGGEKLFF. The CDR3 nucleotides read TGTGCCAGCAGTGCCGGATTGTTAGTAGTAGAGGGGGGTGAAAAACTGTTTTTT.

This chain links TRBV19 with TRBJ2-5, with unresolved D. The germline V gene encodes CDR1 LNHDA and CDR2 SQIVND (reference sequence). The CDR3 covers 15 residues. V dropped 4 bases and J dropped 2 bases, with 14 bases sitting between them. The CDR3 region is CASSTITGVQETQYF. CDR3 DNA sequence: TGTGCCAGTAGTACCATCACTGGCGTACAAGAGACCCAGTACTTC.

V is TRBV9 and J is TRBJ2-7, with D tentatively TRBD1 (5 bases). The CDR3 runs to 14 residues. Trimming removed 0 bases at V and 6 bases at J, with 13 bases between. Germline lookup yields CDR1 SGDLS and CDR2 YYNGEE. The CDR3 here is CASSVVRQGGEQYF. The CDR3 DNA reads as TGTGCCAGCAGCGTAGTGAGGCAGGGTGGCGAGCAGTACTTC.

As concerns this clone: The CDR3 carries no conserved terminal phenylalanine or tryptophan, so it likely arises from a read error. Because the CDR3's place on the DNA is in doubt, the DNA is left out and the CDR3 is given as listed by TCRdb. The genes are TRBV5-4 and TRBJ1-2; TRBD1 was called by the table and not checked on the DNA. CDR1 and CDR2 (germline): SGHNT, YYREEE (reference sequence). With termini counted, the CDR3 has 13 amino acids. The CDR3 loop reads CASSNDVPGKTYG.

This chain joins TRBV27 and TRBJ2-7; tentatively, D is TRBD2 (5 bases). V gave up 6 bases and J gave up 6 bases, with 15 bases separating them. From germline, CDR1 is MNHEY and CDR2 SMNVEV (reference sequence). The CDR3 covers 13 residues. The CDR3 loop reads CASRLRVEREQYF. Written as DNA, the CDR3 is TGTGCCAGCAGGTTGAGGGTTGAGCGCGAGCAGTACTTC.

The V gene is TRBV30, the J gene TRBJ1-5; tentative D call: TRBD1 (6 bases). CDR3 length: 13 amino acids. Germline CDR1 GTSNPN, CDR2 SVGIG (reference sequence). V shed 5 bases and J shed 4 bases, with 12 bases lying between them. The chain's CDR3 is CAWSRTENQPQHF. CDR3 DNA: TGTGCCTGGTCTAGGACAGAAAATCAGCCCCAGCATTTT.

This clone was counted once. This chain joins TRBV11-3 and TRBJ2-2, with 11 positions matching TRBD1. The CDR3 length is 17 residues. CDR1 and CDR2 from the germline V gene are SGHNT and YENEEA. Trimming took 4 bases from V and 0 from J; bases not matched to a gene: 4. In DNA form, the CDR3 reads TGTGCCAGCAGCTCCCTGGGACAGGGGGCGAACACCGGGGAGCTGTTTTTT. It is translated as CASSSLGQGANTGELFF.

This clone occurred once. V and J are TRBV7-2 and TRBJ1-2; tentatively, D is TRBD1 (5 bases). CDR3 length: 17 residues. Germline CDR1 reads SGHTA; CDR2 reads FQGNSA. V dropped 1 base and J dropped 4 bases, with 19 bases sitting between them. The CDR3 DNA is TGTGCCAGCAGCTTAGTACCAACCGGGAGCCAGGGCTATGGCTACACCTTC. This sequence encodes CASSLVPTGSQGYGYTF.

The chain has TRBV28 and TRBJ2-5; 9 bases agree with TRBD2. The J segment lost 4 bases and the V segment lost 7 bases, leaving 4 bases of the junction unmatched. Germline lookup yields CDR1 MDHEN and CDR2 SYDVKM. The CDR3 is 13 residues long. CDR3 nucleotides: TGTGCCAGCACTAGCGGGATTATAGAGACCCAGTACTTC. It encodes CASTSGIIETQYF.

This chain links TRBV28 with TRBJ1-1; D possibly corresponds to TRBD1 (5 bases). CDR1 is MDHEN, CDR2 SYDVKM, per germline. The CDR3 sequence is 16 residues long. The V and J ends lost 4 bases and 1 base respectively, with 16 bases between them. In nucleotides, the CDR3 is TGTGCCAGCAGTTCCCTGAGGGGATTCGGGAACACTGAAGCTTTCTTT. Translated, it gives CASSSLRGFGNTEAFF.

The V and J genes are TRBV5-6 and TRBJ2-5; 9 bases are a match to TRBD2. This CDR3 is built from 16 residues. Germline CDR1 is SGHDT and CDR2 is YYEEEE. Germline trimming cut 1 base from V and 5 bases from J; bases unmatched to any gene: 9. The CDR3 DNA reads TGTGCCAGCAGCTTGCTAGCGGGAAGGGTAAGCGAGACCCAGTACTTC. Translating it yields CASSLLAGRVSETQYF.